The entry that follows covers one T cell receptor beta chain sequence. Its antigen remains unidentified. The data belong to a study of cytomegalovirus exposure and HLA in healthy donors. Whole-study findings and limits: There were several of the most significant clusters that appeared linked to common viral pathogens in a later analysis. The classifier reportedly diagnosed cytomegalovirus status with high specificity and sensitivity. Sequences of the TCR beta chain were said to predict the HLA-A and HLA-B alleles of most subjects accurately. On later analysis, the bulk of CMV-associated TCR beta chains appeared to be HLA-restricted.

Germline lookup yields CDR1 MNHNS and CDR2 SASEGT. V lost 6 bases and J lost 0, with 8 bases in between. This CDR3 is built from 13 residues. This PCR relied on a set of 60 Vbeta primers and 13 Jbeta primers. The method was immunoSEQ multiplex PCR; TCRdb's version includes in-frame clones alone and lacks a portion of them. The top ten clones hold around 6% of a sample with tens of thousands of clones, around 78% of them seen once. This TCR was sampled from a man aged 50 to 60 in good health and CMV-seronegative. The V and J genes are TRBV6-1 and TRBJ1-1, with D tentatively TRBD1 (6 bases). Sequenced sample: PBMCs. The CDR3 spells CASRTGLNTEAFF. CDR3 in DNA: TGTGCCAGCAGAACAGGGTTGAACACTGAAGCTTTCTTT.